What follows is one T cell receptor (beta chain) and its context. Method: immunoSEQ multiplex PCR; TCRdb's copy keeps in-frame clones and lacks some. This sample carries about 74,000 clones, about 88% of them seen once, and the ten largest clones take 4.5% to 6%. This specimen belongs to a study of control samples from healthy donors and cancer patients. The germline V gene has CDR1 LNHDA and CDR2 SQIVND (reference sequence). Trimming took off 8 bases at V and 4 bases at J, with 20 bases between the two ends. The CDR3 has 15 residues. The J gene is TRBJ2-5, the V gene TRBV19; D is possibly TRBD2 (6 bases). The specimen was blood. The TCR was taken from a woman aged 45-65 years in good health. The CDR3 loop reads CASASQGTGRETQYF. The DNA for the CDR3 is TGTGCCAGTGCCTCTCAAGGGACCGGGAGAGAGACCCAGTACTTC.